The source of this T cell receptor beta chain is a study of CD8 T cells in ankylosing spondylitis. V lost 0 bases, J lost 5 bases, and 13 bases lay in between. CDR3 size: 15 residues. CDR1 and CDR2 (germline): SGHRS, YFSETQ. Whole-study findings and limits: Seven to nine highly homologous variants formed a TCR beta motif that appeared characteristic of ankylosing spondylitis blood.

In regard to this clonotype: Its matching antigen is unknown.

TCRdb reanalysed the 5' RACE reads using MiXCR and keeps one entry per CDR3 protein. Counted here are about 200,000 distinct CDR3 sequences, over 10% occurring once; the ten biggest clones make up about 17%. Sequenced sample: blood, either unsorted or a sorted T cell fraction (not recorded which). The receptor was isolated from a male donor with ankylosing spondylitis or in good health (not recorded which). The J gene is TRBJ2-3, the V gene TRBV5-1; D tentatively reads TRBD1 or TRBD2 (6 bases each). CDR3 coding DNA: TGCGCCAGCAGCTTGGCGGCGGAGGGGGGAGATACGCAGTATTTT. It translates to CASSLAAEGGDTQYF.